Listed below are T cell receptor beta chains from one sample, sequenced in a study of cytomegalovirus exposure and HLA in healthy donors. TCRdb's copy holds only in-frame clones and misses some; the assay was immunoSEQ multiplex PCR. The sample records 100,000 to 150,000 clones, 75% to 85% being singletons. The sample was PBMCs. The source is a male donor in good health and CMV-seronegative. Each CDR3 is given with its conserved first and last residue. A D gene is named only where the DNA matches it firmly. Size is omitted from some rows. Given values are once, few, many or a class for expanded clones.

CDR3 protein: CASSSGLGYYNEQFF
CDR3 DNA: TGTGCCAGCAGCTCCGGACTAGGCTACTACAATGAGCAGTTCTTC
V gene: TRBV7-9
clone size: -
D gene: TRBD2
J gene: TRBJ2-1

CDR3 protein: CASSHHPSGGDYNEQFF
CDR3 DNA: TGTGCCAGTAGCCATCACCCTAGCGGGGGGGACTACAATGAGCAGTTCTTC
V gene: TRBV19
clone size: -
D gene: TRBD2
J gene: TRBJ2-1

CDR3 protein: CASSLYQAGARTGELFF
CDR3 DNA: TGTGCCAGCAGCTTATATCAGGCAGGGGCAAGGACCGGGGAGCTGTTTTTT
V gene: TRBV7-3
clone size: -
D gene: -
J gene: TRBJ2-2

CDR3 protein: CSASRQPGYTF
CDR3 DNA: TGCAGTGCTAGCCGACAGCCTGGCTACACCTTC
V gene: TRBV20-1
clone size: -
D gene: -
J gene: TRBJ1-2

CDR3 protein: CASSEASFGGTEAFF
CDR3 DNA: TGTGCCAGCAGTGAAGCTAGCTTTGGTGGCACTGAAGCTTTCTTT
V gene: TRBV2
clone size: -
D gene: -
J gene: TRBJ1-1

CDR3 protein: CASSPSQETQYF
CDR3 DNA: TGTGCCAGCTCACCCTCCCAAGAGACCCAGTACTTC
V gene: TRBV18
clone size: few
D gene: -
J gene: TRBJ2-5

CDR3 protein: CASSLEPRGRGNTIYF
CDR3 DNA: TGTGCCAGCAGCTTAGAGCCCAGGGGGCGAGGAAACACCATATATTTT
V gene: TRBV7-2
clone size: -
D gene: TRBD1
J gene: TRBJ1-3

CDR3 protein: CASRPGTENSPLHF
CDR3 DNA: TGTGCCAGCAGGCCGGGAACGGAGAATTCACCCCTCCACTTT
V gene: TRBV27
clone size: -
D gene: -
J gene: TRBJ1-6

CDR3 protein: CASSLATGANSYEQYF
CDR3 DNA: TGTGCCAGCAGCTTAGCCACAGGGGCCAACTCCTACGAGCAGTACTTC
V gene: TRBV11-2
clone size: -
D gene: TRBD1
J gene: TRBJ2-7

CDR3 protein: CASSEAPGMAYNEQFF
CDR3 DNA: TGTGCCAGCAGTGAAGCCCCGGGGATGGCCTACAATGAGCAGTTCTTC
V gene: TRBV6-1
clone size: -
D gene: -
J gene: TRBJ2-1

CDR3 protein: CASSQGRNTEAFF
CDR3 DNA: TGTGCCAGCAGTCAGGGCAGGAACACTGAAGCTTTCTTT
V gene: TRBV2
clone size: -
D gene: -
J gene: TRBJ1-1

CDR3 protein: CASSQDDRGRNYGYTF
CDR3 DNA: TGTGCCAGCAGCCAGGATGACAGGGGGCGCAACTATGGCTACACCTTC
V gene: TRBV5-6
clone size: -
D gene: TRBD1
J gene: TRBJ1-2

CDR3 protein: CSGGTPLFNEQFF
CDR3 DNA: TGCAGCGGTGGGACTCCTTTATTCAATGAGCAGTTCTTC
V gene: TRBV29-1
clone size: -
D gene: -
J gene: TRBJ2-1

CDR3 protein: CASSLDTGGNGYTF
CDR3 DNA: TGTGCCAGCAGCTTGGACACAGGGGGGAATGGCTACACCTTC
V gene: TRBV7-9
clone size: -
D gene: TRBD1
J gene: TRBJ1-2

CDR3 protein: CASSLGAKGTESPLHF
CDR3 DNA: TGTGCCAGCAGCTTAGGGGCAAAGGGGACAGAATCACCCCTCCACTTT
V gene: TRBV7-6
clone size: once
D gene: TRBD1
J gene: TRBJ1-6

CDR3 protein: CASKPGQPESYGYTF
CDR3 DNA: TGTGCCAGCAAACCCGGACAGCCCGAGTCATATGGCTACACCTTC
V gene: TRBV6-5
clone size: -
D gene: -
J gene: TRBJ1-2

CDR3 protein: CASGRNTGELFF
CDR3 DNA: TGTGCCAGCGGGCGGAACACCGGGGAGCTGTTTTTT
V gene: TRBV6-6
clone size: -
D gene: -
J gene: TRBJ2-2

CDR3 protein: CASSPPGGTGSTDTQYF
CDR3 DNA: TGTGCCAGCTCACCACCGGGGGGGACAGGGTCGACAGATACGCAGTATTTT
V gene: TRBV18
clone size: once
D gene: TRBD1
J gene: TRBJ2-3

CDR3 protein: CASSDSDTNYGYTF
CDR3 DNA: TGTGCCAGCAGTGACTCAGACACAAACTATGGCTACACCTTC
V gene: TRBV6-4
clone size: -
D gene: -
J gene: TRBJ1-2

CDR3 protein: CSSSPGALGGSTEAFF
CDR3 DNA: TGTTCCAGCAGCCCGGGGGCCCTCGGGGGGAGTACTGAAGCTTTCTTT
V gene: TRBV7-9
clone size: -
D gene: -
J gene: TRBJ1-1

CDR3 protein: CASSYGLAGRIFGSDTQYF
CDR3 DNA: TGTGCCAGCAGCTACGGGTTAGCGGGGAGAATATTCGGCTCGGATACGCAGTATTTT
V gene: TRBV7-9
clone size: -
D gene: TRBD2
J gene: TRBJ2-3

CDR3 protein: CASSFHRLSLHF
CDR3 DNA: TGTGCCAGCAGCTTTCACAGGCTATCCCTCCACTTT
V gene: TRBV7-2
clone size: -
D gene: -
J gene: TRBJ1-6

CDR3 protein: CASSGRGSTEAFF
CDR3 DNA: TGCGCCAGCAGTGGGAGAGGGAGTACTGAAGCTTTCTTT
V gene: TRBV10-1
clone size: once
D gene: -
J gene: TRBJ1-1

CDR3 protein: CASSRQDSYNEQFF
CDR3 DNA: TGTGCCAGTAGCCGACAGGACAGCTACAATGAGCAGTTCTTC
V gene: TRBV19
clone size: -
D gene: -
J gene: TRBJ2-1

CDR3 protein: CASSLEGGEETQYF
CDR3 DNA: TGCGCCAGCAGCTTGGAAGGGGGCGAAGAGACCCAGTACTTC
V gene: TRBV5-1
clone size: -
D gene: TRBD1
J gene: TRBJ2-5

CDR3 protein: CASSSHKRGGISEQYF
CDR3 DNA: TGTGCCAGCAGCTCTCATAAGCGGGGGGGCATTTCCGAGCAGTACTTC
V gene: TRBV7-9
clone size: -
D gene: TRBD2
J gene: TRBJ2-7

CDR3 protein: CASRGSSGANVLTF
CDR3 DNA: TGTGCCAGCAGGGGGAGCTCTGGGGCCAACGTCCTGACTTTC
V gene: TRBV6-1
clone size: -
D gene: -
J gene: TRBJ2-6

CDR3 protein: CASSIPLTAHYEQYF
CDR3 DNA: TGTGCCAGCAGCATCCCATTGACTGCGCATTACGAGCAGTACTTC
V gene: TRBV5-6
clone size: -
D gene: -
J gene: TRBJ2-7

CDR3 protein: CASGQQGAGAGELFF
CDR3 DNA: TGCGCCAGCGGACAACAGGGGGCCGGTGCCGGGGAGCTGTTTTTT
V gene: TRBV5-1
clone size: -
D gene: TRBD1
J gene: TRBJ2-2

CDR3 protein: CASSQEGDSYEQYF
CDR3 DNA: TGTGCCAGCAGCCAAGAAGGGGATTCCTACGAGCAGTACTTC
V gene: TRBV4-2
clone size: -
D gene: -
J gene: TRBJ2-7

CDR3 protein: CASSLARFTDTQYF
CDR3 DNA: TGTGCCAGCAGCTTAGCGCGATTCACAGATACGCAGTATTTT
V gene: TRBV11-1
clone size: once
D gene: -
J gene: TRBJ2-3

CDR3 protein: CASSVRTGSMNEQFF
CDR3 DNA: TGTGCCAGCAGCGTACGGACAGGGAGTATGAATGAGCAGTTCTTC
V gene: TRBV9
clone size: few
D gene: TRBD1
J gene: TRBJ2-1

CDR3 protein: CASRAGDNQPQHF
CDR3 DNA: TGTGCCAGCCGGGCCGGGGACAATCAGCCCCAGCATTTT
V gene: TRBV6-5
clone size: -
D gene: -
J gene: TRBJ1-5

CDR3 protein: CASSHAWDRGHEQYF
CDR3 DNA: TGCGCCAGCAGCCACGCCTGGGACAGGGGCCACGAGCAGTACTTC
V gene: TRBV5-1
clone size: -
D gene: TRBD1
J gene: TRBJ2-7

CDR3 protein: CASRTGQGQGYGYTF
CDR3 DNA: TGTGCCAGCAGGACCGGACAGGGACAGGGCTATGGCTACACCTTC
V gene: TRBV28
clone size: -
D gene: TRBD1
J gene: TRBJ1-2

CDR3 protein: CASSGGGLFYGYTF
CDR3 DNA: TGTGCCAGCTCCGGGGGGGGCCTATTCTATGGCTACACCTTC
V gene: TRBV6-6
clone size: -
D gene: -
J gene: TRBJ1-2